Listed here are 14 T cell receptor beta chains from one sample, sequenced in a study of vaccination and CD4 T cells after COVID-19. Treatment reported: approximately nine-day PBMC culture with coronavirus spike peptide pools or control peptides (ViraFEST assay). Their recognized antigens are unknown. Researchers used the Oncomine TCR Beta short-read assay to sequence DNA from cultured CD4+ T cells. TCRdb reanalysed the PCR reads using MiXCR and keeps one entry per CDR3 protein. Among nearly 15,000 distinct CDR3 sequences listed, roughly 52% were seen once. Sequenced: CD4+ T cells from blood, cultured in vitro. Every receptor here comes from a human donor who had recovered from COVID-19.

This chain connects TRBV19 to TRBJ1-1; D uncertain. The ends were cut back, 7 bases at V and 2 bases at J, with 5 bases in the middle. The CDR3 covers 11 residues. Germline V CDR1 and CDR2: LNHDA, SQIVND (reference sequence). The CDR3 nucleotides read TGTGCCAGTACAGCAAACACTGAAGCTTTCTTT. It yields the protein CASTANTEAFF.

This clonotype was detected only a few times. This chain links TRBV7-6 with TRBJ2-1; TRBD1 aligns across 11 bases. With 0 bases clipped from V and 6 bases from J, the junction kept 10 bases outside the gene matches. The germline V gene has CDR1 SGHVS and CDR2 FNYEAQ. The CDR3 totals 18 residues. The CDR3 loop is CASSLAGQRDRGINEQFF. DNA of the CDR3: TGTGCCAGCAGCTTAGCCGGTCAACGGGACAGGGGGATCAATGAGCAGTTCTTC.

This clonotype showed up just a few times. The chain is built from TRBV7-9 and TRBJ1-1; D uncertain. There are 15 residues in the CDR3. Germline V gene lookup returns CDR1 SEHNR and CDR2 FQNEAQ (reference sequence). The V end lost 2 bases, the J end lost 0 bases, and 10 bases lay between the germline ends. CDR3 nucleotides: TGTGCCAGCAGCTTATTTCCGGTTATGAACACTGAAGCTTTCTTT. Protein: CASSLFPVMNTEAFF.

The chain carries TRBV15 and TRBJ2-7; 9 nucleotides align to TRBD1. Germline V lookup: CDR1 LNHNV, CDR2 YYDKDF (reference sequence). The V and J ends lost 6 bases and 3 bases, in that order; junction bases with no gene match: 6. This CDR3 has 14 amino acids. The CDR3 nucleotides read TGTGCCACCAGAGGACAGGGGTCCTTCTACGAGCAGTACTTC. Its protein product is CATRGQGSFYEQYF.

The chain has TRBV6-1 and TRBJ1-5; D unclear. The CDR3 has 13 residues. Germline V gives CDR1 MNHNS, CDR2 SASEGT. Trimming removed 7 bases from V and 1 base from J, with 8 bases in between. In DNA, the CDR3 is TGTGCCAGCATGGGGATGAGCAATCAGCCCCAGCATTTT. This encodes CASMGMSNQPQHF.

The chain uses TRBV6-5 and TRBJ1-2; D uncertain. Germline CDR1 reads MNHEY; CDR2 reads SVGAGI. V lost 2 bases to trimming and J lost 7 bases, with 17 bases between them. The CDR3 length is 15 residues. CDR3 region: CASSYRQAPSAGYTF. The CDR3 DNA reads TGTGCCAGCAGTTACCGGCAGGCGCCTTCGGCTGGCTACACCTTC.

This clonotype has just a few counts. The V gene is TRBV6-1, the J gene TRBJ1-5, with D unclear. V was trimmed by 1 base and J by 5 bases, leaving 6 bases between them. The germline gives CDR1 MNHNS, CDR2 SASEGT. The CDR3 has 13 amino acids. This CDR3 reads CASSEGRYQPQHF. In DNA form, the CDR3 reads TGTGCCAGCAGTGAAGGGCGATATCAGCCCCAGCATTTT.

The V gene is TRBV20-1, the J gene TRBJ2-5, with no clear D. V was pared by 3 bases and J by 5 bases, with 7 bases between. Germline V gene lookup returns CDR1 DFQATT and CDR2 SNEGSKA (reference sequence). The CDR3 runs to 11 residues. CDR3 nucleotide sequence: TGCAGTGCTAGTAGGGTGGAGACCCAGTACTTC. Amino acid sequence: CSASRVETQYF.

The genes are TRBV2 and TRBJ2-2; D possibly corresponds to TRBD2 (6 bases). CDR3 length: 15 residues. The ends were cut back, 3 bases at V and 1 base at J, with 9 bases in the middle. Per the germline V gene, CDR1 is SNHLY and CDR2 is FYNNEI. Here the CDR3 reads CASSETRVNTGELFF. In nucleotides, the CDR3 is TGTGCCAGCAGTGAGACTAGGGTGAACACCGGGGAGCTGTTTTTT.

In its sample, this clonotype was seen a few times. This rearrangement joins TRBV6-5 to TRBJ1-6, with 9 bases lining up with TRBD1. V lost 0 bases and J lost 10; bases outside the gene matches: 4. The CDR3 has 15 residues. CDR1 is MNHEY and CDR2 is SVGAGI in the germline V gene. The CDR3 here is CASSYSGTGNSPLHF. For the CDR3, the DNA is TGTGCCAGCAGTTACTCCGGGACAGGGAACTCACCCCTCCACTTT.

The CDR3 loop reads CASSSQKWTNTEAFF. CDR3 in DNA: TGTGCCAGCAGCTCTCAGAAGTGGACGAACACTGAAGCTTTCTTT. The rearrangement uses TRBV5-4 and TRBJ1-1; D unresolved. The CDR3 contains 15 residues. V was clipped by 3 bases and J by 1 base, with 13 bases between them. CDR1 is SGHNT and CDR2 is YYREEE in the germline V gene (reference sequence).

The CDR3 DNA reads TGTGCCAGCAGCTTAGGACTGGGACAGGCCTATGGCTACACCTTC. Translation: CASSLGLGQAYGYTF. V gene TRBV7-6 combines with J gene TRBJ1-2; TRBD1 matches 8 bases. Germline CDR1 and CDR2: SGHVS and FNYEAQ. V lost 1 base, J lost 4 bases, and 5 bases stayed unmatched. The CDR3 runs 15 residues.

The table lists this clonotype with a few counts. The CDR3 nucleotides read TGCAGTGCTATAAACCCAGATACGCAGTATTTT. Protein sequence: CSAINPDTQYF. This chain uses TRBV20-1 with TRBJ2-3; D gene ambiguous. Germline V gene sequence: CDR1 DFQATT, CDR2 SNEGSKA (reference sequence). This CDR3 is built from 11 residues. V shed 4 bases and J shed 4 bases, with 6 bases lying between them.

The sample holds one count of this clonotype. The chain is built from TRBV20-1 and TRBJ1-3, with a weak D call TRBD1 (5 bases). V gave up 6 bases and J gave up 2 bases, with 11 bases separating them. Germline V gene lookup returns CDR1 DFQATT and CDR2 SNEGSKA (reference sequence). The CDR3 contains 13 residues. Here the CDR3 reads CSASPGAGNTIYF. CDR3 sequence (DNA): TGCAGTGCCTCACCGGGGGCTGGAAACACCATATATTTT.